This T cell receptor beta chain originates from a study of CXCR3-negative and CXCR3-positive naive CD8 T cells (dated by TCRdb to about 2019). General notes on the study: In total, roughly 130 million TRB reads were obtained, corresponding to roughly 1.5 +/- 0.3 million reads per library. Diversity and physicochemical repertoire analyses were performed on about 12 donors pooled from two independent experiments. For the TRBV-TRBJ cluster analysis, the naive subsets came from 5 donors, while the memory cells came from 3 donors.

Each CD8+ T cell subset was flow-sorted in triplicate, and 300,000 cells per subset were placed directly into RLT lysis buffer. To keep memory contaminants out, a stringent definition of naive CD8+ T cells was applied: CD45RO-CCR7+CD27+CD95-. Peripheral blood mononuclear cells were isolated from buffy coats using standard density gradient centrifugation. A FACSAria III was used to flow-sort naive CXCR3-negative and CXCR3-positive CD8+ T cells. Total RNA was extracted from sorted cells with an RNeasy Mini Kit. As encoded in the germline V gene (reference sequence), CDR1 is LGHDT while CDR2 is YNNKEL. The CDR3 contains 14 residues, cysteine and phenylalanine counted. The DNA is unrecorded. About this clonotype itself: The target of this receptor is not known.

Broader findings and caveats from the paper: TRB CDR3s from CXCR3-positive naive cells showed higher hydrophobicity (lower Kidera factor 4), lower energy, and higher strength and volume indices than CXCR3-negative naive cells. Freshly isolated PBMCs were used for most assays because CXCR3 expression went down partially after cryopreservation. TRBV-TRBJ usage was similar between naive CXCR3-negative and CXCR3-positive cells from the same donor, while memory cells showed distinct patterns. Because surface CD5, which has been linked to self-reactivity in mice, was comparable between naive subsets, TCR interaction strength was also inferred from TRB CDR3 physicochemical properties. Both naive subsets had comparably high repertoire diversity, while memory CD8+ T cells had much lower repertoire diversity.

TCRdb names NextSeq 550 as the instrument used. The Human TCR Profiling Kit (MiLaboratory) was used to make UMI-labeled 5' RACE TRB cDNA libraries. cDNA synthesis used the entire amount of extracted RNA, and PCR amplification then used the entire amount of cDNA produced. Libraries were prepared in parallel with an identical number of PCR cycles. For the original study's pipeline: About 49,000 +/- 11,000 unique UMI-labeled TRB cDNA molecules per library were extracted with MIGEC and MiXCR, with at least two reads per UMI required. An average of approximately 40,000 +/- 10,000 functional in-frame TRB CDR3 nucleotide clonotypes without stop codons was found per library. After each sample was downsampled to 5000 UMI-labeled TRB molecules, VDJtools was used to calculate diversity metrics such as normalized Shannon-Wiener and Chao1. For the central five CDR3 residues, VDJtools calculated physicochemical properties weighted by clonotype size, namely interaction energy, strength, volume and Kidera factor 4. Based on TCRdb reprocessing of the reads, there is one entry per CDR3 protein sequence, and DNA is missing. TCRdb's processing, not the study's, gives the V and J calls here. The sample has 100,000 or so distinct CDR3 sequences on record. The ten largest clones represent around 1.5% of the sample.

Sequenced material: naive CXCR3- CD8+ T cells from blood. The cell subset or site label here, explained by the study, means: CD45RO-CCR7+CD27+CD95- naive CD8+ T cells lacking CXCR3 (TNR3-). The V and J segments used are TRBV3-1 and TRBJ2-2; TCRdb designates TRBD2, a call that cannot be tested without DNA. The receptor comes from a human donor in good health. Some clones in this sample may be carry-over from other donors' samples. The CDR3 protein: CASSQELAVGELFF.